These T cell receptor beta chains were read from a single sample in a study of blood T cell repertoires in COVID-19. Libraries were prepared by immunoSEQ multiplex PCR; TCRdb keeps only in-frame clonotypes and omits some of them. The top ten hold about 1.5% of the sample, which has some 57,000 clones, roughly nine tenths seen once. The sample taken for sequencing was peripheral blood. These receptors all stem from a man aged 55 to 69 with acute or convalescent COVID-19. Each CDR3 is given with its conserved first and last residue. A D gene is named only where the DNA matches it firmly. Rows give clone size only sometimes, using once, few, many, or a class for an expanded clone.

D gene,clone size,V gene,J gene,CDR3 protein,CDR3 DNA
TRBD1,-,TRBV2,TRBJ1-2,CASRALTGAGGYGYTF,TGTGCCAGCAGAGCCCTGACAGGGGCCGGAGGCTATGGCTACACCTTC
-,-,TRBV19,TRBJ1-5,CASNRQSNQPQHF,TGTGCCAGTAATCGACAGAGCAATCAGCCCCAGCATTTT
-,-,TRBV19,TRBJ2-3,CASSIQGTDTQYF,TGTGCCAGTAGTATCCAGGGTACAGATACGCAGTATTTT
TRBD1,-,TRBV7-2,TRBJ1-4,CASSRRGNAGTGVEKLFF,TGTGCCAGCAGTCGAAGGGGTAATGCCGGGACAGGGGTAGAAAAACTGTTTTTT
-,-,TRBV6-2/TRBV6-3,TRBJ1-5,CASSNPGSNQPQHF,TGTGCCAGCAGTAATCCGGGGAGCAATCAGCCCCAGCATTTT
-,once,TRBV29-1,TRBJ2-6,CSVEDRSRGEPFSGANVLTF,TGCAGCGTTGAAGATCGGAGCAGGGGAGAACCCTTCTCTGGGGCCAACGTCCTGACTTTC
-,-,TRBV29-1,TRBJ2-1,CSGNRANEQFF,TGCAGCGGTAACAGGGCAAATGAGCAGTTCTTC
-,-,TRBV2,TRBJ1-5,CASSDRAGGNQPQHF,TGTGCCAGCAGTGATCGTGCGGGTGGCAATCAGCCCCAGCATTTT
-,-,TRBV25-1,TRBJ2-6,CASSGTGSLSGANVLTF,TGTGCCAGCAGTGGAACAGGGAGCCTCTCTGGGGCCAACGTCCTGACTTTC
TRBD1,-,TRBV24-1,TRBJ1-4,CATSDFGTGLKRGFEKLFF,TGTGCCACCAGTGATTTCGGGACAGGGTTAAAGAGGGGATTTGAAAAACTGTTTTTT
TRBD2,-,TRBV18,TRBJ2-5,CASSRGLAGGRDQETQYF,TGTGCCAGCTCACGCGGACTAGCGGGGGGCCGCGACCAAGAGACCCAGTACTTC
TRBD1,-,TRBV12-3/TRBV12-4,TRBJ2-3,CASTGQGTDTQYF,TGTGCCAGCACCGGACAGGGGACAGATACGCAGTATTTT
-,-,TRBV11-3,TRBJ2-3,CASSLGGEVDTQYF,TGTGCCAGCAGCTTAGGTGGGGAGGTAGATACGCAGTATTTT
-,once,TRBV19,TRBJ1-5,CASSFNREIQPQHF,TGTGCCAGTAGTTTCAACAGGGAGATCCAGCCCCAGCATTTT
TRBD1,-,TRBV19,TRBJ2-7,CASSNRDRGWVEQYF,TGTGCCAGTAGTAACCGGGACAGGGGATGGGTCGAGCAGTACTTC
TRBD1,-,TRBV19,TRBJ1-1,CASSAGTGGTEAFF,TGTGCCAGTAGTGCAGGGACAGGGGGAACTGAAGCTTTCTTT
TRBD2,few,TRBV27,TRBJ2-1,CASSRLSGTSGLHEQFF,TGTGCCAGCAGCCGATTATCCGGGACTAGCGGTCTCCATGAGCAGTTCTTC
-,-,TRBV6-5,TRBJ2-7,CASSHRASYEQYF,TGTGCCAGCAGCCACAGGGCTTCCTACGAGCAGTACTTC